A single sample gave rise to the 13 T cell receptor beta chains below, sequenced in a study of T cells and Merkel cell carcinoma outcomes. The table came from immunoSEQ multiplex PCR; TCRdb's copy has only in-frame clones and leaves some out. The repertoire consists of roughly 16,000 clones, with about four fifths occurring once and the leading ten covering approximately 8.8%. The sequencing sample was made of tumor tissue from Merkel cell carcinoma. These receptor sequences come from a human donor with Merkel cell carcinoma.

The gene calls are TRBV5-4 and TRBJ1-6; D call uncertain. Looked up from germline, CDR1 is SGHNT and CDR2 is YYREEE (reference sequence). Deletions cut 0 bases from V and 7 bases from J, with 11 bases between. The CDR3 runs 15 residues. CDR3 nucleotides: TGTGCCAGCAGCTTGGAATCAGGTCGAAATTCACCCCTCCACTTT. Translating gives CASSLESGRNSPLHF.

This clone appeared a single time. The CDR3 is CASSPWGQGAAFF. The CDR3 DNA follows: TGTGCCAGCAGCCCCTGGGGACAGGGAGCAGCTTTCTTT. The chain has TRBV28 and TRBJ1-1; TRBD1 matches 9 bases. CDR3 length equals 13 residues. The trim removed 6 bases at V and 10 bases at J, leaving 9 bases unmatched. Per germline, CDR1 MDHEN and CDR2 SYDVKM.

This chain connects TRBV27 to TRBJ2-3; TRBD2 matches 7 bases. The ends lost 3 bases at V and 3 bases at J; junction bases unmatched: 0. The germline gives CDR1 MNHEY, CDR2 SMNVEV (reference sequence). The CDR3 is 13 amino acids. The CDR3 loop reads CASSFGRTDTQYF. The CDR3, as DNA: TGTGCCAGCAGTTTCGGGAGGACAGATACGCAGTATTTT.

The genes are TRBV10-1 and TRBJ2-1; 11 nucleotides agree with TRBD2. The V segment lost 2 bases and the J segment 9 bases; nucleotides outside the gene matches: 6. Germline CDR1 WNHNN, CDR2 SYGVQD (reference sequence). The CDR3 contains 15 residues. CDR3 DNA: TGCGCCAGCAGTGAGGCTAGCGGGGGGAAGACTGAGCAGTTCTTC. Its translation is CASSEASGGKTEQFF.

V is TRBV28 and J is TRBJ1-1; D may be TRBD1 (6 bases). V was shortened by 3 bases and J by 4 bases, with 12 bases between the two germline ends. Germline-derived CDR1 and CDR2 are MDHEN and SYDVKM. CDR3 length: 14 amino acids. DNA for the CDR3: TGTGCCAGCAGTTTCTCAGGGGAAGGCACTGAAGCTTTCTTT. It encodes CASSFSGEGTEAFF.

As for this clone: At one end the junction does not follow the germline gene, possibly because of a read error. The chain employs TRBV7-9 and TRBJ2-7, with D perhaps matching TRBD1 or TRBD2 (5 bases each). CDR1 and CDR2 from the germline V gene are SEHNR and FQNEAQ (reference sequence). CDR3 length: 13 residues. CDR3 coding DNA: TGTGCCAGCAGCCCCTCCGGGGCCGGGGCCACCACATTC. Protein sequence: CASSPSGAGATTF.

The chain uses TRBV19 and TRBJ1-5; the D is unclear. Germline CDR1 and CDR2: LNHDA and SQIVND (reference sequence). The CDR3 extends over 20 amino acids. Trimming removed 1 base at V and 0 bases at J, with 22 bases between. As DNA, the CDR3 is TGTGCCAGTAGTATAGTCCCATTATCTCGCGGGGTGGGTAGCAATCAGCCCCAGCATTTT. This codes for CASSIVPLSRGVGSNQPQHF. Variable domain in full (rest from reference TRBV19 and TRBJ1-5): DGGITQSPKYLFRKEGQNVTLSCEQNLNHDAMYWYRQDPGQGLRLIYYSQIVNDFQKGDIAEGYSVSREKKESFPLTVTSAQKNPTAFYLCASSIVPLSRGVGSNQPQHFGDGTRLSIL.

This clone was found a few times. Other nucleotide sequences from this sample produce the same CDR3. The chain carries TRBV30 and TRBJ2-2; possible D gene TRBD2, 6 bases. V was clipped by 4 bases and J by 5 bases, with 11 bases between them. CDR1 and CDR2 (germline): GTSNPN, SVGIG (reference sequence). There are 13 residues in the CDR3. The CDR3 sequence is CAWTPGRTGELFF. The CDR3, as DNA: TGTGCCTGGACCCCTGGGAGGACCGGGGAGCTGTTTTTT. Looking up the rest from reference TRBV30 and TRBJ2-2 gives the full variable domain: SQTIHQWPATLVQPVGSPLSLECTVEGTSNPNLYWYRQAAGRGLQLLFYSVGIGQISSEVPQNLSASRPQDRQFILSSKKLLLSDSGFYLCAWTPGRTGELFFGEGSRLTVL.

The chain uses TRBV2 and TRBJ2-3; the D gene is possibly TRBD1 (5 bases). Trimming took 7 bases from V and 1 from J, leaving 9 bases between them. Germline V gives CDR1 SNHLY, CDR2 FYNNEI. The CDR3 has 13 residues. Here the CDR3 reads CASMLGRTDTQYF. CDR3 bases: TGTGCCAGCATGTTGGGGCGCACAGATACGCAGTATTTT.

The J gene is TRBJ2-7, the V gene TRBV29-1; D is ambiguous. This CDR3 spans 12 amino acids. CDR1 SQVTM and CDR2 ANQGSEA come from the germline V gene. V shed 4 bases and J shed 2 bases, with 9 bases lying between them. In DNA form, the CDR3 reads TGCAGCGTTGGGACGGTAACCTACGAGCAGTACTTC. Translated, it gives CSVGTVTYEQYF.

This clone counts as medium-sized. Other DNA sequences of this sample code for an identical CDR3. The CDR3 spells CASRAEGGTGNIQYF. In DNA form, the CDR3 reads TGTGCCAGCAGGGCCGAGGGCGGGACGGGGAACATTCAGTACTTC. V usage is TRBV2 and J usage is TRBJ2-4; TRBD2 is a possible D gene (6 bases). Germline V gene data show CDR1 as SNHLY and CDR2 as FYNNEI. V shed 6 bases and J shed 7 bases, with 19 bases lying between them. The CDR3 totals 15 residues.

The chain carries TRBV5-1 and TRBJ2-1; 8 bases fit TRBD2. Germline CDR1 reads SGHRS; CDR2 reads YFSETQ. The ends lost 7 bases at V and 0 bases at J; junction bases unmatched: 3. The CDR3 extends over 14 amino acids. The CDR3 coding sequence is TGCGCCAGCTCCGGGACTAGCTCCTACAATGAGCAGTTCTTC. Translation gives CASSGTSSYNEQFF.

The rearrangement uses TRBV4-1 and TRBJ1-1; D gene unclear. V was shortened by 1 base and J by 0 bases, with 6 bases between the two germline ends. Germline V gene data show CDR1 as MGHRA and CDR2 as YSYEKL. The length of the CDR3 is 14 residues. CDR3: CASSQALMNTEAFF. The CDR3, as DNA: TGCGCCAGCAGCCAAGCCCTAATGAACACTGAAGCTTTCTTT.